Listed below are T cell receptor beta chains from one sample, sequenced in a study of cytomegalovirus exposure and HLA in healthy donors. Some clones are missing from TCRdb's copy, which holds only in-frame ones; the method was immunoSEQ multiplex PCR. The table lists over 150,000 clones, around 82% of them singletons. Source material: PBMCs. These receptors all come from a woman in her forties or fifties in good health and CMV-seropositive. Each CDR3 is given with its conserved first and last residue. D genes are given only for firm matches. Clone size is given for some rows only: seen once, a few or many times, or a class if the clone is expanded.

V,size,D,J,DNA,CDR3
TRBV5-8,few,TRBD1,TRBJ1-5,TGTGCCAGCAGCCCGGGACAGGGCTCCCATCAGCCCCAGCATTTT,CASSPGQGSHQPQHF
TRBV6-5,.,.,TRBJ1-1,TGTGCCAGCAGTTCCCCGGGTACTGAAGCTTTCTTT,CASSSPGTEAFF
TRBV2,.,.,TRBJ2-7,TGTGCCAGCAGTGAACGGGGGTTTGGGTACGAGCAGTACTTC,CASSERGFGYEQYF
TRBV5-1,.,TRBD1,TRBJ2-2,TGCGCCAGCAGCGTGCAGGGGGCCGACACCGGGGAGCTGTTTTTT,CASSVQGADTGELFF
TRBV4-1,.,TRBD2,TRBJ2-3,TGCGCCAGCAGCCAGATGGAGGCTAGCGGGGGGCACACAGATACGCAGTATTTT,CASSQMEASGGHTDTQYF
TRBV4-1,.,TRBD1,TRBJ2-7,TGCGCCAGCAGGAATAACAGGGGCGCTGGGTACGAGCAGTACTTC,CASRNNRGAGYEQYF
TRBV5-6,.,.,TRBJ1-3,TGTGCCAGCAGCTTCTACAGGTCCCACAGCTCTGGAAACACCATATATTTT,CASSFYRSHSSGNTIYF
TRBV6-1,.,.,TRBJ2-2,TGTGCCAGTTTAGAAGCCGGGGAGCTGTTTTTT,CASLEAGELFF
TRBV2,.,.,TRBJ2-1,TGTGCCAGCAGTGAAGGTCTAGGGGTGAAATACAATGAGCAGTTCTTC,CASSEGLGVKYNEQFF
TRBV7-6,once,TRBD1,TRBJ1-4,TGTGCCAGCAGCTTAGGACAGGGGGCAACTAATGAAAAACTGTTTTTT,CASSLGQGATNEKLFF
TRBV29-1,.,.,TRBJ1-1,TGCAGCGTGGACCGGGACATAGAAGCTTTCTTC,CSVDRDIEAFF
TRBV5-4,.,.,TRBJ2-5,TGTGCCAGCAGCTACGGTACTCCGGAGACCCAGTACTTC,CASSYGTPETQYF
TRBV4-1,.,TRBD2,TRBJ2-7,TGCGCCAGCAGCCAGGGTGAGCGGGGGACCTCCTACGAGCAGTACTTC,CASSQGERGTSYEQYF
TRBV19,few,TRBD2,TRBJ2-3,TGTGCCAGTAGTGAAGGGACTAGCGGGGATACGCAGTATTTT,CASSEGTSGDTQYF
TRBV19,once,.,TRBJ2-2,TGTGCCAGTAGTATAAAAACTCGGACCGGGGAGCTGTTTTTT,CASSIKTRTGELFF
TRBV7-9,few,.,TRBJ1-2,TGTGCCAGCAGCCCGGGGGATGGCTATGGCTACACCTTC,CASSPGDGYGYTF
TRBV30,.,TRBD2,TRBJ2-3,TGTGCCTGGAGACTAGCGGGGGGACAGGAGTATTTT,CAWRLAGGQEYF
TRBV27,.,TRBD1,TRBJ2-2,TGTGCCAGCAGTTTATCGACGGGACAGGCAGCGGGGGAGCTGTTTTTT,CASSLSTGQAAGELFF
TRBV19,.,.,TRBJ1-2,TGTGCCAGTAGTATAGCGACAGCTTTGAGCAACTATGGCTACACCTTC,CASSIATALSNYGYTF
TRBV7-9,.,.,TRBJ1-4,TGTGCCAGCAGCGCACAAGAGACAGCAGATGAAAAACTGTTTTTT,CASSAQETADEKLFF
TRBV7-6,.,.,TRBJ2-5,TGTGCCAGCAGACTAGTGGGGGAGACCCAGTACTTC,CASRLVGETQYF
TRBV7-4,few,TRBD1,TRBJ2-3,TGTGCCAGCAGCTCGACCTCGACAGGGGCCAAAATACCAGATACGCAGTATTTT,CASSSTSTGAKIPDTQYF
TRBV11-2,.,TRBD1,TRBJ2-7,TGTGCCAGCAGCTGGACAGGTCTCACCTACGAGCAGTACTTC,CASSWTGLTYEQYF
TRBV10-3,.,TRBD2,TRBJ2-1,TGTGCCATAAGAGAAGGGACTAGCGATGAGCAGTTCTTC,CAIREGTSDEQFF
TRBV7-6,.,TRBD2,TRBJ2-2,TGTGCCAGCACTCTGACTAGCGGGGGGCCGAACACCGGGGAGCTGTTTTTT,CASTLTSGGPNTGELFF
TRBV6-1,.,.,TRBJ1-2,TGTGCCAGCGTAAAAGGGGGAGATTCTAACTATGGCTACACCTTC,CASVKGGDSNYGYTF
TRBV7-3,.,.,TRBJ2-7,TGTGCCAGCAGCTTACTGGCGGGGAGCTCCTACGAGCAGTACTTC,CASSLLAGSSYEQYF
TRBV4-1,.,TRBD1,TRBJ2-1,TGCGCCAGCAGCCAGGGTTGGGGACAGGGGGCTTATGAGCAGTTCTTC,CASSQGWGQGAYEQFF
TRBV7-9,.,TRBD1,TRBJ1-5,TGTGCCAGCAGCCCGGGACAGAGCGATCAGCCCCAGCATTTT,CASSPGQSDQPQHF
TRBV6-6,.,.,TRBJ1-5,TGTGCCAGCAGGGGGGAGGGAAATCAGCCCCAGCATTTT,CASRGEGNQPQHF
TRBV6-5,.,.,TRBJ1-2,TGTGCCAGCAGTTCCCGACTTGACCGATTTAACTATGGCTACACCTTC,CASSSRLDRFNYGYTF
TRBV10-3,.,.,TRBJ2-7,TGTGCCATCAGTGGGGACATCTACGAGCAGTACTTC,CAISGDIYEQYF
TRBV29-1,.,TRBD1,TRBJ1-5,TGCAGCGTCTCAGGACAGGGCGGCAATCAGCCCCAGCATTTT,CSVSGQGGNQPQHF
TRBV14,.,.,TRBJ2-1,TGTGCCAGCAGCCAATCGGGCGGGGGCCTCAATGAGCAGTTCTTC,CASSQSGGGLNEQFF
TRBV18,once,TRBD2,TRBJ2-1,TGTGCCAGCTCGTACAAGATTCAGCGGGGGTACAATGAGCAGTTCTTC,CASSYKIQRGYNEQFF
TRBV9,.,.,TRBJ2-5,TGTGCCAGCAGCAACAGGGTGGGAGAGACCCAGTACTTC,CASSNRVGETQYF
TRBV10-3,.,.,TRBJ2-3,TGTGCCATCAGTGAGCCATCAGATACGCAGTATTTT,CAISEPSDTQYF
TRBV6-5,.,.,TRBJ1-2,TGTGCCAGCATCGCGGGCAGGCCTTATGGCTACACCTTC,CASIAGRPYGYTF
TRBV13,.,.,TRBJ1-2,TGTGCCAGCAGCCCCCTTCCCTATGGCTACACCTTC,CASSPLPYGYTF
TRBV13,few,.,TRBJ2-7,TGTGCCAGCAGCTCCCTCTCCTACGAGCAGTACTTC,CASSSLSYEQYF